This T cell receptor beta chain was sequenced for a study of cytomegalovirus exposure and HLA in healthy donors. On the study more broadly: An earlier analysis identified approximately 110 million unique TCR beta sequences in approximately 190 million T cells. Study outcomes and limitations: Earlier analysis looked at TCR beta V segments, and most were productive about 87% or about 30% of the time.

PCR involved 60 Vbeta and 13 Jbeta primers. Sequenced by immunoSEQ multiplex PCR; TCRdb stores in-frame clones only, minus some. The table lists roughly 180,000 clones, approximately 85% of them singletons. This clone has more than one count but fewer than ten. Its antigen remains unidentified. The TCR was taken from a man younger than 30 in good health and CMV-seropositive. Source material: PBMCs.

In DNA, the CDR3 is TGCGCCAGCAGCCAAAAGACTAGCGGGGGGGGTTGGGAGACCCAGTACTTC. Translated: CASSQKTSGGGWETQYF. The chain employs TRBV4-1 and TRBJ2-5, with 14 bases that match TRBD2. J was trimmed by 5 bases and V by 2 bases; bases with no gene match: 7. Germline V gives CDR1 MGHRA, CDR2 YSYEKL. The CDR3 length is 17 residues.